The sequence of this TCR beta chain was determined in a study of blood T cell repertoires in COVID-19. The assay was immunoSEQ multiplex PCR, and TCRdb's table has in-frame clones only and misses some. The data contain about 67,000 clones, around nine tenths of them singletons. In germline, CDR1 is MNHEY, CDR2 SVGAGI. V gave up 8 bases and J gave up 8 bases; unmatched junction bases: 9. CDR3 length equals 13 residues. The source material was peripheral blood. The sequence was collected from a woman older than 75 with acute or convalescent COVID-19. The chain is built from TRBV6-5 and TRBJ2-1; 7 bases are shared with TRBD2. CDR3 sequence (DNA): TGTGCCAGCCTGGGCGGGAGTATCTATGAGCAGTTCTTC. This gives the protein CASLGGSIYEQFF.